This T cell receptor (beta chain) was profiled in a study of Ad26.COV2.S vaccination and SARS-CoV-2 variants (dated by TCRdb to the early 2020s). For the study in its entirety: Donors in the vaccine arm were drawn from COV1001, a multicentre, randomized, double-blind, placebo-controlled phase I-IIa trial testing Ad26.COV2.S in healthy adults. Ad26.COV2.S was administered intramuscularly at a dose of 5x10^10 or 1x10^11 viral particles, either as one shot or as two shots given 56 days apart. TCRbeta repertoire sequencing was used to assess the specificity and breadth of SARS-CoV-2-reactive T cell receptors after Ad26.COV2.S vaccination. A total of roughly 30 samples were included in the TCR-sequenced set, comprising around 19 Ad26.COV2.S vaccine recipients, 5 placebo recipients and 8 SARS-CoV-2 convalescent individuals. Participants in the trial were split at random into five groups of five each, receiving low-dose or high-dose Ad26.COV2.S once or twice, or else placebo on both occasions. Blinding of investigators to trial group allocation was maintained during experiments and outcome assessment. Results the study describes overall, beyond this receptor: After vaccination, spike-specific CD8+ and CD4+ T cell responses were reported to show substantial breadth. Vaccine and placebo recipients had comparable non-spike TCR breadth, which fits with the vaccine containing only spike. Higher spike-specific TCR breadth was observed in Ad26.COV2.S recipients than in placebo recipients (P = 0.0014). The authors noted that total T cell responses may have been underestimated by the TCR breadth and depth analyses. The study was not powered to compare responses between vaccine doses or regimens.

The germline V end is reduced by 3 bases and the J end by 0 bases; junction bases left unmatched: 11. CDR1 and CDR2, per the germline V gene, are SGHVS and FQNEAQ. The CDR3 covers 18 residues, taking in both the cysteine and the phenylalanine. The CDR3 DNA has 54 bases and is translated from base 1. Concerning this clone itself: No cognate antigen has been identified for it. No base quality information exists; no much larger clone differs at one position.

The treatment or condition label here, explained by the study, means: roughly 19 received Ad26.COV2.S at low or high dose, single or two shots; about 5 received placebo; per-sample allocation not given. For vaccine and placebo recipients, repertoires were sequenced using samples collected on day 63 after the first injection. Cohort 1b enrolled 25 to 30 adults aged 18-55 years at a single site in Boston, USA, between 29 July and 7 August 2020. Ad26.COV2.S was a replication-incompetent adenovirus type 26 vector expressing a prefusion-stabilized SARS-CoV-2 spike protein from the original Wuhan strain. The immunoSEQ Assay was the method used to sequence TCRbeta CDR3 regions. After extraction, genomic DNA underwent amplification by bias-controlled multiplex PCR, followed by high-throughput sequencing. The authors' analysis ran thus. To quantify the absolute abundance of every unique TCRbeta CDR3 region, sequences were collapsed and filtered. Usable DNA was measured by amplifying reference genes present in all nucleated cells, and TCRbeta template counts were normalized to that usable DNA to estimate T cell fraction. Repertoire TCRs were annotated as SARS-CoV-2-specific by exact matching of V gene, CDR3 amino acid sequence and J gene to a known reactive TCR set. The reference SARS-CoV-2 TCR set was obtained from MIRA and was filtered for enrichment in COVID-19-positive ImmuneCODE repertoires, whereby public or cross-reactive TCRs were removed. Using the MIRA antigens, annotated TCRs were further analysed by specific ORF or by position within an ORF. Depth was the summed frequency of annotated unique rearrangements, while breadth was defined as annotated unique rearrangements over total unique productive rearrangements. Group comparisons of TCR breadth used two-sided Wilcoxon rank-sum tests. TCRdb's version of the immuneACCESS table is confined to in-frame rearrangements and falls short of the full clone set. An unresolved V gene accounts for under half of the shortfall where checked; the remainder is of unknown origin. For V, J and clone size, that table is used; D and trimming come from the DNA. This sample gives about 400,000 clones in total; roughly 85% of them show up just once. Of the sample, around 7.4% falls within the top ten clones.

The starting material was peripheral blood, obtained in a trial of Ad26.COV2.S vaccine versus placebo. The chain is assembled from TRBV7-8 and TRBJ2-7; 10 bases in the junction line up with TRBD2. This receptor was identified in a person between 18 and 65 years old who received the Ad26.COV2.S COVID-19 vaccine or a placebo. Read as DNA, the sequence is TGTGCCAGCAGCTTCCCGAGGAGCGGGGGGGAACCCTCCTACGAGCAGTACTTC. Its protein reads: CASSFPRSGGEPSYEQYF.